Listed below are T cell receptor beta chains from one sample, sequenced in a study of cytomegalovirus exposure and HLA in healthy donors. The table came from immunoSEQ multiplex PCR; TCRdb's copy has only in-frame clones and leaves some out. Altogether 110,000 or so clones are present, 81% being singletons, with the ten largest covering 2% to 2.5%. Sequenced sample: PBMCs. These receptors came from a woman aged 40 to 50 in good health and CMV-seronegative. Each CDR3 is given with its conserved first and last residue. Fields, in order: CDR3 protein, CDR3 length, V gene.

CDR3: CASSPRLAGVAEQYF
length: 15
V: TRBV28

CDR3: CSVALPTGLTNEKLFF
length: 16
V: TRBV29-1

CDR3: CASSLAATYEQYF
length: 13
V: TRBV7-6

CDR3: CASIRDRGGQPQHF
length: 14
V: TRBV2

CDR3: CATSRDPGPENIQYF
length: 15
V: TRBV15

CDR3: CASSLSGGATDTQYF
length: 15
V: TRBV7-8

CDR3: CASSRGTDLGYTF
length: 13
V: TRBV5-1

CDR3: CASSAGQGLFQPQHF
length: 15
V: TRBV6-1

CDR3: CASSLPAGGPPYEQYF
length: 16
V: TRBV2

CDR3: CASRRIPVRVHTEAFF
length: 16
V: TRBV5-8

CDR3: CASSPQGYSTEAFF
length: 14
V: TRBV5-4

CDR3: CASRGLGTDTQYF
length: 13
V: TRBV21-1

CDR3: CASSGSPYEQYF
length: 12
V: TRBV6-5

CDR3: CASSLQGNYGYTF
length: 13
V: TRBV28

CDR3: CASTRLAGGPDEQFF
length: 15
V: TRBV19

CDR3: CASSRQVTGELFF
length: 13
V: TRBV14

CDR3: CASGRNAGTGDTNQPQHF
length: 18
V: TRBV12-5

CDR3: CASSLEGQGNQPQHF
length: 15
V: TRBV5-1

CDR3: CASSLASSGGGNTIYF
length: 16
V: TRBV5-1

CDR3: CASRYRETRTDTQYF
length: 15
V: TRBV6-5

CDR3: CASSWDSNQPQHF
length: 13
V: TRBV5-1

CDR3: CASSVGGQQTFYQETQYF
length: 18
V: TRBV9

CDR3: CATSRTRQETQYF
length: 13
V: TRBV15

CDR3: CASSVQGNTEAFF
length: 13
V: TRBV7-9

CDR3: CASSLGLAGGVHEQYF
length: 16
V: TRBV7-8

CDR3: CASTRTGKSYEQYF
length: 14
V: TRBV6-1

CDR3: CASSRTANTEAFF
length: 13
V: TRBV2

CDR3: CAWSVGRYEQYF
length: 12
V: TRBV30

CDR3: CASSLALAGAADTQYF
length: 16
V: TRBV5-1

CDR3: CASSLSLKSYEQYF
length: 14
V: TRBV5-1

CDR3: CASRTRGSRDHTEAFF
length: 16
V: TRBV2

CDR3: CASSTTGDTREKLFF
length: 15
V: TRBV5-1

CDR3: CANPMFGRGHVQPQHF
length: 16
V: TRBV23-1

CDR3: CASTGHGSYEQYF
length: 13
V: TRBV6-5

CDR3: CASSFGTGDYNEQFF
length: 15
V: TRBV6-5

CDR3: CASSRSDLSYNEQFF
length: 15
V: TRBV28

CDR3: CASSAGQGGYEQYF
length: 14
V: TRBV19

CDR3: CASRPPDTRGYTF
length: 13
V: TRBV6-5

CDR3: CASSGTSSNEQFF
length: 13
V: TRBV10-1